The 9 T cell receptor beta chains presented below share a single source sample, sequenced in a study of blood T cell repertoires in COVID-19 (TCRdb year 2020). The receptor library was made with the immunoSEQ multiplex PCR assay. Held by TCRdb, this immuneACCESS table contains in-frame sequences only and omits some clones. Under half of the omission traces to an unresolved V gene where checked; the cause of the rest is unknown. The sample table shows some 180,000 clones, and around four fifths are seen once. Of the sample, approximately 8% falls within the top ten clones. Sequenced: peripheral blood. The receptors were gathered from an elderly woman with COVID-19, enrolled during active disease.

J is TRBJ1-2 and V is TRBV6-1; no clear D. The CDR3 runs to 15 residues. The V end was cut by 0 bases, the J end by 6 bases, with 14 bases between. Per germline, CDR1 MNHNS and CDR2 SASEGT. The CDR3 DNA is TGTGCCAGCAGTGAAGCAGGGTTCGGGGTGGATGGCTACACCTTC. Its protein is CASSEAGFGVDGYTF.

The chain links TRBV11-2 to TRBJ2-1; tentatively, D is TRBD2 (5 bases). The CDR3 is 13 amino acids. The V end lost 5 bases, the J end lost 7 bases, and 12 bases lay between the germline ends. Germline CDR1 SGHAT, CDR2 FQNNGV. The CDR3 DNA is TGTGCCAGCAGCATCCAGAGGGTGAATGAGCAGTTCTTC. The encoded protein is CASSIQRVNEQFF.

The chain links TRBV5-1 to TRBJ2-1; TRBD2 aligns across 9 bases. V lost 3 bases, J lost 6 bases, and 4 bases stayed unmatched. Germline CDR1 and CDR2: SGHRS and YFSETQ. This CDR3 is 14 amino acids long. As DNA, the CDR3 is TGCGCCAGCAGCTGGCTAGCGGGGATCAATGAGCAGTTCTTC. Residues: CASSWLAGINEQFF.

This chain uses TRBV3-1 (or the pseudogene TRBV3-2) with TRBJ2-7; 7 bases are shared with TRBD2. The CDR3 is 13 amino acids. Germline V gene sequence: CDR1 LGHDT, CDR2 YNNKEL (reference sequence). V gave up 4 bases and J gave up 5 bases; unmatched junction bases: 5. CDR3 sequence: CASSPWGGNEQYF. The CDR3 DNA is TGTGCCAGCAGCCCCTGGGGGGGGAACGAGCAGTACTTC.

CDR3 nucleotides: TGCGCCAGCAGCTTGGTGGGGGGTAGCACAGATACGCAGTATTTT. It yields the protein CASSLVGGSTDTQYF. V gene TRBV5-1 combines with J gene TRBJ2-3, with D possibly matching TRBD2 (6 bases). The CDR3 contains 15 residues. Germline loops: CDR1 SGHRS, CDR2 YFSETQ. The V end lost 0 bases, the J end lost 0 bases, and 8 bases lay between the germline ends.

The genes are TRBV3-1 (or the pseudogene TRBV3-2) and TRBJ1-3; D may be TRBD1 (5 bases). The CDR3 runs 13 residues. Germline loops: CDR1 LGHDT, CDR2 YNNKEL (reference sequence). V lost 1 base and J 10 bases, leaving 11 bases between the germline ends. CDR3 sequence: CASSQVDDRTIYF. The CDR3 DNA sequence: TGTGCCAGCAGCCAAGTGGACGACAGAACCATATATTTT.

The chain links TRBV5-1 to TRBJ2-3; 10 nucleotides align to TRBD1. Per the germline V gene, CDR1 is SGHRS and CDR2 is YFSETQ. V trimming: 3 bases; J trimming: 4 bases; junction bases outside the gene matches: 2. CDR3 length equals 14 residues. The DNA for the CDR3 is TGCGCCAGCAGCTCCGGGACAGGGGCAGATACGCAGTATTTT. This codes for CASSSGTGADTQYF.

The chain combines TRBV16 with TRBJ1-2; D gene unclear. V was shortened by 1 base and J by 2 bases, with 8 bases between the two germline ends. CDR3 length: 14 amino acids. Germline V gene lookup returns CDR1 KGHSY and CDR2 FQNENV. CDR3: CASSQYEPNYGYTF. CDR3 bases: TGTGCCAGCAGCCAATATGAGCCGAACTATGGCTACACCTTC.

Turning to this clone: The sample holds other DNA sequences that translate to the same CDR3. The chain uses TRBV5-1 and TRBJ1-2; 10 bases match TRBD1. V was pared by 3 bases and J by 2 bases, with 4 bases of the junction left unmatched. Germline CDR1 reads SGHRS; CDR2 reads YFSETQ. The CDR3 runs 15 residues. The CDR3 region has the DNA TGCGCCAGCAGCTGGGGACAGGGGACGAACTATGGCTACACCTTC. Translated: CASSWGQGTNYGYTF.